This T cell receptor beta chain was profiled in a study of shared clonotypes between healthy human individuals. Notes on the study in general: Shared clonotypes: approximately 5.3% naive CD4, under 4% naive CD8, about 2.2% memory CD4, 0.35% to 0.5% memory CD8. Rarefaction indicated that sorted-subset sequencing remained incomplete although depth was large.

Only in-frame clones appear in the TCRdb table, and some are missing; sequencing was by immunoSEQ multiplex PCR. The sample carries about 870,000 clones, more than 85% recorded once. As for this clone: Its antigen remains unidentified.

The naive CD8 subset, CD45RO-negative cells positively selected for CCR7, excluded terminally differentiated effector memory CD45RA+ cells. V gave up 3 bases and J gave up 0 bases; unmatched junction bases: 10. The germline V gene has CDR1 SGDLS and CDR2 YYNGEE. There are 18 residues in the CDR3. The rearrangement links TRBV9 to TRBJ2-2, with TRBD1 matching 8 bases. The sequenced sample was naive CD8+ T cells sorted from blood. The source of this sequence is a man aged 25 to 40 in good health. CDR3 sequence reads: CASSGSRDRGANTGELFF. The CDR3, as DNA: TGTGCCAGCAGCGGTAGTAGAGACAGGGGTGCGAACACCGGGGAGCTGTTTTTT.